This T cell receptor beta chain came from a study of T-cell memory formation after mild COVID-19. Notes on this clonotype: Its antigen is unidentified.

The CDR3 loop spans 15 amino acids. Trimming removed 1 base from V and 4 bases from J; junction bases left unmatched: 3. General study findings and limits: Contracting CD8+ clones were enriched in EMRA, CD4+ mainly in CM and EM. Clones contracting over day 15 to 85 were CD4/CD8 balanced, with later expanders leaning CD4+. That cross-reactive memory joined was suggested by some responding clones appearing in pre-infection memory.

Employing constant-segment primers, 5'RACE generated TCR alpha and TCR beta cDNA libraries bearing sample barcodes and UMIs. TCRdb re-called the 5' RACE reads with MiXCR, one entry per CDR3 protein. The sample lists roughly 280,000 distinct CDR3 sequences; 15% to 20% were seen once. The sequenced sample consisted of PBMCs or a T cell subset sorted from them (not recorded which). The TCR sequence derives from a man between 18 and 35 years old who had mild COVID-19 (a few samples of this study predate the infection). Cell type and time point are not known. This chain uses TRBV12-3 or TRBV12-4 with TRBJ1-1, with TRBD1 matching over 10 bases. CDR3 coding DNA: TGTGCCAGCAGTTTAGGGACAGGGGGTAGCACTGAAGCTTTCTTT. Protein: CASSLGTGGSTEAFF.